The 2 T cell receptor beta chains listed next were all sequenced from one sample in a study of beta chain features in type 1 diabetes. Every bit of the isolated RNA underwent reverse transcription, so sequencing read expressed TCRB transcripts. TCRdb keeps only in-frame clones here, not all; method: immunoSEQ multiplex PCR. Of about 900,000 clones listed, under 20% are singletons. Sample: naive CD4+ T cells from blood. These receptor sequences come from a woman aged 18-30 years in good health.

This clone appeared a few times. The CDR3 reads CASSYLPGQGRSGGGYTF. The DNA of the CDR3 is TGTGCCAGCAGCTATTTACCGGGACAGGGTAGATCCGGAGGTGGCTACACCTTC. J is TRBJ1-2 and V is TRBV7-3; 9 bases line up with TRBD1. CDR1 is SGHTA and CDR2 is FQGTGA in the germline V gene. The CDR3 totals 18 residues. J was trimmed by 7 bases and V by 4 bases; bases with no gene match: 19.

This clone was seen a handful of times. The chain couples TRBV5-1 to TRBJ2-1; no clear D. V gave up 0 bases and J gave up 3 bases, with 7 bases separating them. Germline V lookup: CDR1 SGHRS, CDR2 YFSETQ. The CDR3 sequence is 14 residues long. The CDR3 DNA follows: TGCGCCAGCAGCTTGGGCCCCATCTACAATGAGCAGTTCTTC. The encoded protein is CASSLGPIYNEQFF.